The 28 T cell receptor beta chains reported below all come from one sample, sequenced in a study of T-cell reconstitution after alpha-beta-depleted transplantation in children. A library of TCRbeta sequences, prepared with unique molecular identifiers, was generated. TCRdb itself ran the PCR reads through MiXCR, one entry per CDR3 protein. The top ten hold over 4.5% of the sample, which has around 380,000 distinct CDR3 sequences, around 9.9% seen once. The starting material was PBMCs from the stem cell graft donor, obtained from the stem cell graft. These receptors came from a human donor who donated a stem cell graft to a child with acute myeloid leukemia.

This clonotype was counted at least ten times. The gene calls are TRBV20-1 and TRBJ1-1; TRBD1 matches 7 bases. Germline assignment: CDR1 DFQATT and CDR2 SNEGSKA (reference sequence). This CDR3 has 14 residues. With V trimmed by 3 bases and J by 0 bases, 4 bases remained unmatched. The CDR3 coding sequence is TGCAGTGCTAGGAAGGGGGCCCTGAACACTGAAGCTTTCTTT. Amino acids: CSARKGALNTEAFF.

The J gene is TRBJ1-5, the V gene TRBV7-9, with D perhaps TRBD1 (5 bases). The ends were cut back, 5 bases at V and 3 bases at J, with 8 bases in the middle. This CDR3 region has 13 residues. Germline CDR1 and CDR2: SEHNR and FQNEAQ (reference sequence). Written as DNA, the CDR3 is TGTGCCAGCAGCCTCAGGGACAATCAGCCCCAGCATTTT. Translating gives CASSLRDNQPQHF.

This clonotype has only a few counts. This chain connects TRBV3-1 to TRBJ2-5; the D is unclear. The CDR3 contains 11 residues. Germline values: CDR1 LGHDT, CDR2 YNNKEL (reference sequence). Between the trimmed V and J ends, which lost 3 bases and 9 bases, there was a span of 8 bases. CDR3 coding DNA: TGTGCCAGCAGCCAGACCTGGGCCCAGTACTTC. Its protein product is CASSQTWAQYF.

The chain couples TRBV7-6 to TRBJ2-1; TRBD2 agrees at 13 bases. CDR3 length: 15 amino acids. With V trimmed by 5 bases and J by 8 bases, 6 bases remained unmatched. The germline V gene has CDR1 SGHVS and CDR2 FNYEAQ. As DNA, the CDR3 is TGTGCCAGCAGCAGGGGACTAGCGGGATTCGATGAGCAGTTCTTC. Amino acid sequence: CASSRGLAGFDEQFF.

This clonotype was detected only a few times. The chain employs TRBV7-3 and TRBJ2-1; TRBD2 agrees at 13 bases. The germline gives CDR1 SGHTA, CDR2 FQGTGA. This CDR3 contains 18 residues. The junction had 15 bases not matched to a gene; V was cut back by 5 bases and J by 8 bases. The CDR3 loop is CASSPGTSGASGADEQFF. CDR3 nucleotides: TGTGCCAGCAGCCCAGGGACTAGCGGGGCCTCCGGGGCGGATGAGCAGTTCTTC.

This clonotype was counted only a few times. The chain carries TRBV4-1 and TRBJ2-7; 9 bases align to TRBD1. CDR3 size: 13 residues. Germline loops: CDR1 MGHRA, CDR2 YSYEKL. Unmatched junction bases numbered 7, after V lost 9 bases and J lost 4 bases. The CDR3 is CARDRDREYEQYV. The CDR3 DNA reads TGCGCCAGAGATCGGGACAGGGAGTACGAGCAGTACGTC.

Only a few counts were recorded for this clonotype. The chain recombines TRBV7-2 with TRBJ1-2, with 7 bases that match TRBD1. The CDR3 runs to 14 residues. The ends lost 5 bases at V and 5 bases at J; junction bases unmatched: 8. The germline V gene encodes CDR1 SGHTA and CDR2 FQGNSA. CDR3 in amino acids: CASSPRTGGYGYTF. CDR3 bases: TGTGCCAGCAGCCCCCGGACAGGAGGTTATGGCTACACCTTC.

This clonotype was found a few times. The V call is TRBV5-5, the J call TRBJ2-2; D is unresolved. Germline values: CDR1 SGHKS, CDR2 YYEKEE (reference sequence). Trimming took 2 bases from V and 6 from J, leaving 20 bases between them. The CDR3 sequence is 17 residues long. CDR3 sequence reads: CASSFRFLLVESGELFF. The CDR3 nucleotides read TGTGCCAGCAGCTTTAGGTTTCTATTAGTTGAGTCCGGGGAGCTGTTTTTT.

This clonotype was seen a handful of times. V and J are TRBV21-1 and TRBJ2-6; the table gives TRBD2 as D, unverified against the DNA. TRBV21-1 is marked as a pseudogene. The length of the CDR3 is 20 residues. CDR3: CASSPFEESSGAPGANVLTF. CDR3 coding DNA: TGTGCCAGCAGCCCTTTTGAGGAGTCTAGCGGGGCCCCCGGGGCCAACGTCCTGACTTTC.

This rearrangement joins TRBV12-3 or TRBV12-4 to TRBJ2-3; 9 bases map to TRBD2. CDR3 length: 17 residues. J gave up 5 bases and V 5 bases, and 14 bases lay outside the gene matches. CDR3 region: CASSPSGRGGFKDTQYF. As DNA, the CDR3 is TGTGCCAGCAGTCCCTCGGGGCGGGGGGGCTTCAAAGATACGCAGTATTTT.

This clonotype came up many times. The chain links TRBV7-2 to TRBJ2-5; D perhaps matches TRBD2 (5 bases). Trimming removed 5 bases from V and 11 bases from J, with 12 bases in between. The germline gives CDR1 SGHTA, CDR2 FQGNSA. CDR3 length equals 11 residues. The CDR3 bases are TGTGCCAGCAGCACCCGGACTCGTCAGTACTTC. This codes for CASSTRTRQYF.

This clonotype was picked up a small number of times. V is TRBV6-5 and J is TRBJ1-1; 11 nucleotides line up with TRBD1. Trimming took 0 bases from V and 5 from J; bases not matched to a gene: 2. Germline V gene lookup returns CDR1 MNHEY and CDR2 SVGAGI. The CDR3 is 15 residues long. Here the CDR3 DNA reads TGTGCCAGCAGTTACTCGGGACAGGGGGGGACTGAAGCTTTCTTT. Protein: CASSYSGQGGTEAFF.

This clonotype was observed a handful of times. The rearrangement uses TRBV7-2 and TRBJ2-7, with TRBD2 matching 7 bases. Trimming took 0 bases from V and 0 from J; bases not matched to a gene: 8. The CDR3 loop spans 17 amino acids. Germline loops: CDR1 SGHTA, CDR2 FQGNSA. The CDR3 nucleotides are TGTGCCAGCAGCTTAGCTTTAGGAGGGAGGGTCTCCTACGAGCAGTACTTC. It is translated as CASSLALGGRVSYEQYF.

This clonotype was detected a few times. The chain carries TRBV5-5 and TRBJ1-2; no reliable D call. Germline lookup yields CDR1 SGHKS and CDR2 YYEKEE (reference sequence). V was clipped by 0 bases and J by 5 bases, with 8 bases between them. This CDR3 has 13 amino acids. CDR3 coding DNA: TGTGCCAGCAGCTTGGGTGACCCTTATGGCTACACCTTC. Translated: CASSLGDPYGYTF.

The V and J genes are TRBV5-6 and TRBJ2-7; no firm D call. V gave up 1 base and J gave up 1 base, with 3 bases separating them. CDR3 length equals 12 residues. Germline values: CDR1 SGHDT, CDR2 YYEEEE. The chain's CDR3 is CASSLRSYEQYV. The CDR3 DNA is TGTGCCAGCAGCTTGCGTTCCTACGAGCAGTACGTC.

This clonotype was observed at least ten times. This chain joins TRBV7-3 and TRBJ2-5; D perhaps matches TRBD1 (5 bases). The germline V and J ends were trimmed by 6 bases and 0 bases, with 8 bases remaining between them. The germline V gene encodes CDR1 SGHTA and CDR2 FQGTGA. The length of the CDR3 is 13 residues. The CDR3 nucleotides are TGTGCCAGCAGGATGGACAACCAAGAGACCCAGTACTTC. Translated: CASRMDNQETQYF.

This clonotype was counted between two and nine times. This chain connects TRBV14 to TRBJ1-2; D possibly corresponds to TRBD1 (5 bases). Trimming took 4 bases from V and 6 from J, leaving 12 bases between them. The CDR3 contains 13 residues. CDR1 and CDR2 (germline): SGHDN, FVKESK. CDR3 in amino acids: CASSRDRFHGYTF. For the CDR3, the DNA is TGTGCCAGCAGCCGGGACCGTTTTCATGGCTACACCTTC.

The CDR3 region has the DNA TGCAGTGCTAGAGATCGAATAAGGGGTAGTACTAATGAAAAACTGTTTTTT. Residues: CSARDRIRGSTNEKLFF. This rearrangement joins TRBV20-1 to TRBJ1-4, with D tentatively TRBD1 (5 bases). V was trimmed by 0 bases and J by 2 bases, leaving 16 bases between them. The CDR3 contains 17 residues. Germline V gene data show CDR1 as DFQATT and CDR2 as SNEGSKA (reference sequence).

The chain is built from TRBV4-2 and TRBJ2-1; 7 nucleotides align to TRBD1. CDR1 and CDR2 (germline): LGHNA, YNFKEQ. The CDR3 runs to 15 residues. Germline trimming cut 0 bases from V and 5 bases from J; bases unmatched to any gene: 4. The CDR3 spells CASSQDRTGDNEQFF. The CDR3 DNA sequence: TGTGCCAGCAGCCAAGATAGGACAGGCGACAATGAGCAGTTCTTC.

This sequence joins TRBV6-2 or TRBV6-3 and TRBJ2-6; 8 bases agree with TRBD1. Germline V lookup: CDR1 MNHEY, CDR2 SVGEGT. Losses at the gene ends were 6 bases for V and 0 bases for J; bases not matched to a gene: 10. CDR3 length: 18 residues. DNA of the CDR3: TGTGCCAGCAGCATCTCAGGGGGCGTCCTCTCTGGGGCCAACGTCCTGACTTTC. It translates to CASSISGGVLSGANVLTF.

Only a few counts were recorded for this clonotype. V and J are TRBV5-6 and TRBJ2-3; a possible D gene is TRBD2 (6 bases). With 2 bases removed from V and 5 bases from J, the gap between germline ends came to 9 bases. Germline CDR1 and CDR2: SGHDT and YYEEEE. This CDR3 is 13 amino acids long. For the CDR3, the DNA is TGTGCCAGCAGCTTCCTGGGGGGAGATACGCAGTATTTT. This translates into CASSFLGGDTQYF.

The genes are TRBV20-1 and TRBJ2-1, with a weak D call TRBD2 (5 bases). Between the trimmed V and J ends, which lost 1 base and 8 bases, there was a span of 18 bases. This CDR3 contains 15 residues. Germline CDR1 reads DFQATT; CDR2 reads SNEGSKA (reference sequence). DNA for the CDR3: TGCAGTGCTAGAGGGGTAGCGCGAGTTTTTGATGAGCAGTTCTTC. Translated: CSARGVARVFDEQFF.

This clonotype was seen a single time. This chain uses TRBV18 with TRBJ2-7; the D gene could be TRBD1 or TRBD2 (5 bases each). Deletions cut 0 bases from V and 5 bases from J, with 11 bases between. CDR3 length equals 14 residues. Germline CDR1 reads KGHSH; CDR2 reads LQKENI. The CDR3 DNA sequence: TGTGCCAGCTCACCACCGGGGGATAGAGACGAGCAGTACTTC. It yields the protein CASSPPGDRDEQYF. The entire variable domain, with the rest obtained from reference TRBV18 and TRBJ2-7, is as follows: NAGVMQNPRHLVRRRGQEARLRCSPMKGHSHVYWYRQLPEEGLKFMVYLQKENIIDESGMPKERFSAEFPKEGPSILRIQQVVRGDSAAYFCASSPPGDRDEQYFGPGTRLTVT.

This clonotype was found many times. This rearrangement joins TRBV11-2 to TRBJ2-1; 8 positions match TRBD2. Germline CDR1 reads SGHAT; CDR2 reads FQNNGV. J was trimmed by 6 bases and V by 7 bases; bases with no gene match: 5. This CDR3 is built from 13 residues. CDR3 in amino acids: CASKNGGANEQFF. CDR3 nucleotides: TGTGCCAGCAAAAACGGGGGGGCCAATGAGCAGTTCTTC. Supplemented by reference TRBV11-2 and TRBJ2-1, the full variable domain reads EAGVAQSPRYKIIEKRQSVAFWCNPISGHATLYWYQQILGQGPKLLIQFQNNGVVDDSQLPKDRFSAERLKGVDSTLKIQPAKLEDSAVYLCASKNGGANEQFFGPGTRLTVL.

This chain links TRBV13 with TRBJ2-3; the D is unclear. The V gene's germline CDR1 is PRHDT and CDR2 FYEKMQ (reference sequence). V lost 5 bases and J 8 bases, leaving 14 bases between the germline ends. The CDR3 is 13 amino acids. Here the CDR3 reads CASSPVGHSTQYF. For the CDR3, the DNA is TGTGCCAGCAGCCCAGTCGGGCACTCTACGCAGTATTTT. The full variable domain, in which reference TRBV13 and TRBJ2-3 provide the parts outside the CDR3, is AAGVIQSPRHLIKEKRETATLKCYPIPRHDTVYWYQQGPGQDPQFLISFYEKMQSDKGSIPDRFSAQQFSDYHSELNMSSLELGDSALYFCASSPVGHSTQYFGPGTRLTVL.

The rearrangement uses TRBV4-1 and TRBJ1-2; D is undetermined. The CDR3 has 15 residues. The germline V and J ends were trimmed by 2 bases and 3 bases, with 13 bases remaining between them. Per germline, CDR1 MGHRA and CDR2 YSYEKL. CDR3 protein: CASSQSSGSDYGYTF. As DNA, the CDR3 is TGCGCCAGCAGCCAATCATCGGGGAGCGACTATGGCTACACCTTC.

This sequence joins TRBV7-9 and TRBJ2-3; TRBD2 agrees at 12 bases. Germline V gene sequence: CDR1 SEHNR, CDR2 FQNEAQ (reference sequence). CDR3 size: 16 residues. V lost 2 bases and J lost 5; bases outside the gene matches: 5. CDR3 loop: CASSLILAGGKDTQYF. The CDR3, as DNA: TGTGCCAGCAGCTTAATCCTAGCGGGAGGGAAAGATACGCAGTATTTT.

This clonotype was seen ten or more times. V and J are TRBV12-3 or TRBV12-4 and TRBJ2-5, with 9 nucleotides matching TRBD1. The CDR3 has 13 amino acids. The V and J ends lost 6 bases and 1 base, in that order; junction bases with no gene match: 0. The CDR3, as DNA: TGTGCCAGCAGGACAGGGGGCCAAGAGACCCAGTACTTC. This gives the protein CASRTGGQETQYF.